This T cell receptor (beta chain) originates from a study of regulatory T cells in long-lasting Graves disease. Investigators prepared the TCR beta libraries by applying iRepertoire HTBI primers and Arm-PCR of CDR3 regions. TCRdb called the multiplex PCR reads again in MiXCR, with one record for every CDR3 protein. In the table there are 350,000 to 450,000 distinct CDR3 sequences, 21% of which are singletons. Documented time point: persistent/refractory GD, antithyroid drugs over 5 years with positive TRAb. Preparation of the TCR library used RNA extracted from PBMCs. The sample holds many counts of this clonotype. CDR1 is SGHTA and CDR2 is FQGNSA in the germline V gene. The CDR3 loop spans 18 amino acids. V was clipped by 5 bases and J by 0 bases; unmatched bases: 5.

This chain uses TRBV7-2 with TRBJ2-6; 12 bases are shared with TRBD2. This material consisted of peripheral blood mononuclear cells (PBMCs), taken when the disease was refractory, from a patient treated with antithyroid drugs. The sequence came from a female donor with Graves disease. CDR3 sequence (DNA): TGTGCCAGCAGCACGGGACTAGCGGGTTCCTCTGGGGCCAACGTCCTGACTTTC. It translates to CASSTGLAGSSGANVLTF.